The present TCR beta chain was sequenced within a study of CD8+CD57+ T cells in acquired aplastic anemia. About this clonotype: Possible read error: a much larger clone is one base away.

Researchers used genomic DNA as the template to profile TCR beta VDJ and CDR3. TCRdb fed the reads into MiXCR, producing one record per CDR3 protein. Among 400,000 to 450,000 distinct CDR3 sequences listed, 65% to 80% were seen once. This CDR3 has 15 residues. V dropped 3 bases and J dropped 1 base, with 12 bases sitting between them. CDR1 and CDR2 (germline): MNHEY, SVGEGT. The TCR originated in a human donor in good health, serving as a control. Sequenced: sorted CD4+, CD8+, or CD8+CD57+ T cells (not recorded which) from PBMCs. The chain combines TRBV6-2 or TRBV6-3 with TRBJ2-5; unclear D gene. Written as DNA, the CDR3 is TGTGCCAGCAGTTATCTCTGGGCGCCCCAAGAGACCCAGTACTTC. It codes for CASSYLWAPQETQYF.